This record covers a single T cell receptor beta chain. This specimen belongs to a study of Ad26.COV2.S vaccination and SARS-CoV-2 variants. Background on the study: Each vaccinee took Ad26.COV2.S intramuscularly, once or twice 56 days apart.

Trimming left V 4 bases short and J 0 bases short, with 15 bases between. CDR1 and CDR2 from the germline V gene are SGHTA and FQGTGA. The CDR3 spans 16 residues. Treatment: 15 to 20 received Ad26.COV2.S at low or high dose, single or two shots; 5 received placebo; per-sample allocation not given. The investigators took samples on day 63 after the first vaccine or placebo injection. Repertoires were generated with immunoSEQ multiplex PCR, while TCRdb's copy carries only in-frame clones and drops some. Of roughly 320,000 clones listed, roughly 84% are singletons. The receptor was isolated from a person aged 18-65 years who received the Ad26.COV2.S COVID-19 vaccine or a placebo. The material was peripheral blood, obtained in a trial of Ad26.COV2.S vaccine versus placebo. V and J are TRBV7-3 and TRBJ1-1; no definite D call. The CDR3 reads CASSSSGGKMNTEAFF. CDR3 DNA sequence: TGTGCCAGCAGCTCATCGGGAGGAAAGATGAACACTGAAGCTTTCTTT. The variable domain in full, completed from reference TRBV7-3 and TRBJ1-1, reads GAGVSQTPSNKVTEKGKYVELRCDPISGHTALYWYRQSLGQGPEFLIYFQGTGAADDSGLPNDRFFAVRPEGSVSTLKIQRTERGDSAVYLCASSSSGGKMNTEAFFGQGTRLTVV.